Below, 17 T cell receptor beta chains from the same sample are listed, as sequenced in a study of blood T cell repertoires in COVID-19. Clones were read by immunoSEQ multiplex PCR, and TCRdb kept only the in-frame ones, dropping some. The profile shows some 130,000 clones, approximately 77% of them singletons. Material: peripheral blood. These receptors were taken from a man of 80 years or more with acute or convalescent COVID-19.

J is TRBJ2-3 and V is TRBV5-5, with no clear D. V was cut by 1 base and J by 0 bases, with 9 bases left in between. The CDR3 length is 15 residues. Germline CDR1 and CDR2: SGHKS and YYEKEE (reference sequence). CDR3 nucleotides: TGTGCCAGCAGCTTGTTCGGAGCTAGCACAGATACGCAGTATTTT. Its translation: CASSLFGASTDTQYF.

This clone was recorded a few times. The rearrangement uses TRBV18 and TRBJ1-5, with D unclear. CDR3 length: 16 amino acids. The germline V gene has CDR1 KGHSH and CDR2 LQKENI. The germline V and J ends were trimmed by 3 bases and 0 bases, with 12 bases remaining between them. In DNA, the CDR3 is TGTGCCAGCTCACCCCGAGGGCAGTTTAGCAATCAGCCCCAGCATTTT. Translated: CASSPRGQFSNQPQHF.

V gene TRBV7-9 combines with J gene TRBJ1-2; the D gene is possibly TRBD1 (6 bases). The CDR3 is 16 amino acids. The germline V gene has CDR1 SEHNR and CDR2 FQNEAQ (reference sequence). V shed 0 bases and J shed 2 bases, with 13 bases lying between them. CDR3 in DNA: TGTGCCAGCAGCTTAGCAGTAGGGACAAGGAACTATGGCTACACCTTC. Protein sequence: CASSLAVGTRNYGYTF.

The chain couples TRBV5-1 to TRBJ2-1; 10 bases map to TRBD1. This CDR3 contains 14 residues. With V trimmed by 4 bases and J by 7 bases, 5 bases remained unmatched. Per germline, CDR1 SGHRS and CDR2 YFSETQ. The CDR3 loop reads CASSPRDRGNEQFF. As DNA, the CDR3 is TGCGCCAGCAGCCCTAGGGACAGGGGAAATGAGCAGTTCTTC.

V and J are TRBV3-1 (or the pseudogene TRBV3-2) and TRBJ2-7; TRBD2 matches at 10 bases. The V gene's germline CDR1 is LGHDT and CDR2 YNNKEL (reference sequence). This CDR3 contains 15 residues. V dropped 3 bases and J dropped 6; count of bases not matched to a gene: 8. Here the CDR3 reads CASSHVGLARREQYF. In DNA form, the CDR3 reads TGTGCCAGCAGCCACGTGGGACTAGCGCGACGCGAGCAGTACTTC.

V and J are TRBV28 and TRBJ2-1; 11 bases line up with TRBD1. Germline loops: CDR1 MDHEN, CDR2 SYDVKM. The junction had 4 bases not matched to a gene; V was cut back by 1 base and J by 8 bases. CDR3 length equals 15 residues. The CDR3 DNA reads TGTGCCAGCAGTTTATCCGGGACAGGGGGTGATGAGCAGTTCTTC. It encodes CASSLSGTGGDEQFF.

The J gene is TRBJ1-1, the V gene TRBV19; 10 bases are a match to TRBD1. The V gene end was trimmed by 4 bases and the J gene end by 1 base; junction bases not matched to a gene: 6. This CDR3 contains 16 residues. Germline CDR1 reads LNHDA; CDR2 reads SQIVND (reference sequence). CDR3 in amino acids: CASSKTGGVANTEAFF. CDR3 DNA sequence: TGTGCCAGTAGTAAGACAGGGGGCGTCGCGAACACTGAAGCTTTCTTT. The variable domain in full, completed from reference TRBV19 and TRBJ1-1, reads DGGITQSPKYLFRKEGQNVTLSCEQNLNHDAMYWYRQDPGQGLRLIYYSQIVNDFQKGDIAEGYSVSREKKESFPLTVTSAQKNPTAFYLCASSKTGGVANTEAFFGQGTRLTVV.

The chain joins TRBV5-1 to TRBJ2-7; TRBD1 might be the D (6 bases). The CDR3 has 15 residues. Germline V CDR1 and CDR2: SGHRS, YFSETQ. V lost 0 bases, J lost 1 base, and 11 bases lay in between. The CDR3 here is CASSLDPQGSYEQYF. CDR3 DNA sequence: TGCGCCAGCAGCTTGGATCCACAGGGATCCTACGAGCAGTACTTC.

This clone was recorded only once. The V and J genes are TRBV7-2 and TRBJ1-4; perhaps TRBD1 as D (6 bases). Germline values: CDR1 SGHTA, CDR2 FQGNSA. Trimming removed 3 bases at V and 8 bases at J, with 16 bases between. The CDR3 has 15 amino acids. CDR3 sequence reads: CASSLGRGAPEKLFF. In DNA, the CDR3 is TGTGCCAGCAGCTTGGGGAGGGGGGCCCCGGAAAAACTGTTTTTT.

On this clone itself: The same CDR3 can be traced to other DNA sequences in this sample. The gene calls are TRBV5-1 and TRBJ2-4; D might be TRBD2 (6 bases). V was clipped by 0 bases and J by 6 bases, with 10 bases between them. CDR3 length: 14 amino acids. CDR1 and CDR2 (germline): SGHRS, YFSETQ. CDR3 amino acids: CASSLAGELNIQYF. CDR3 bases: TGCGCCAGCAGCTTGGCGGGGGAACTAAACATTCAGTACTTC.

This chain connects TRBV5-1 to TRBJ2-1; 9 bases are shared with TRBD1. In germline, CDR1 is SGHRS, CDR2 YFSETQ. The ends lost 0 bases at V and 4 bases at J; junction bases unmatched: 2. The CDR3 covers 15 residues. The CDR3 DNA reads TGCGCCAGCAGCTTGGGACAGGGGGAATACAATGAGCAGTTCTTC. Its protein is CASSLGQGEYNEQFF.

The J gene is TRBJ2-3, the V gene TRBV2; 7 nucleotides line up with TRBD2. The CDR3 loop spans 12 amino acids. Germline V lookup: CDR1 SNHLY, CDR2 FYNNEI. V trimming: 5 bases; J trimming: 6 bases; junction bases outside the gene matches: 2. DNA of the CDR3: TGTGCCAGCAGTTCCGGGGGGGATACGCAGTATTTT. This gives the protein CASSSGGDTQYF. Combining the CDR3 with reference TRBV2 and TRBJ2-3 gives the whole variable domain EPEVTQTPSHQVTQMGQEVILRCVPISNHLYFYWYRQILGQKVEFLVSFYNNEISEKSEIFDDQFSVERPDGSNFTLKIRSTKLEDSAMYFCASSSGGDTQYFGPGTRLTVL.

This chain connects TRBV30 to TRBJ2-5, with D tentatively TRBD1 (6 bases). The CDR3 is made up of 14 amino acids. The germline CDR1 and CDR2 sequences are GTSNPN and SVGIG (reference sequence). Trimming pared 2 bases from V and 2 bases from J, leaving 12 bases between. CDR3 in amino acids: CAWSPGGYQETQYF. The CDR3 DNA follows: TGTGCCTGGAGTCCTGGGGGCTATCAAGAGACCCAGTACTTC.

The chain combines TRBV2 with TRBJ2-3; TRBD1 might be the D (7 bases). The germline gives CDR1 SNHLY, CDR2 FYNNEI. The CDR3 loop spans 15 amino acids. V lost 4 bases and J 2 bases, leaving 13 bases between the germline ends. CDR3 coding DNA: TGTGCCAGCAGTGTACCCAGGGGGGACACAGATACGCAGTATTTT. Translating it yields CASSVPRGDTDTQYF.

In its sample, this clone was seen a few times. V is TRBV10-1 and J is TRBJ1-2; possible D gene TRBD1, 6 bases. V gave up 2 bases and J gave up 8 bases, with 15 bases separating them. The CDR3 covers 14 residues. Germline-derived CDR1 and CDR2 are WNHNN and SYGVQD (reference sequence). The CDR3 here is CASSEVGGFTGYTF. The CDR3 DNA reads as TGCGCCAGCAGTGAGGTAGGGGGTTTCACAGGCTACACCTTC.

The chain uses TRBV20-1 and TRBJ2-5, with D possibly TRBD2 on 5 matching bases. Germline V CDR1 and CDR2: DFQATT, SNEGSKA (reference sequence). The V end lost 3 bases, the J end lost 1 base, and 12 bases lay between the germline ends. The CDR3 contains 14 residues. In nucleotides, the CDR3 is TGCAGTGCTAGTTTGGAGGAGAGCCAAGAGACCCAGTACTTC. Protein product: CSASLEESQETQYF.

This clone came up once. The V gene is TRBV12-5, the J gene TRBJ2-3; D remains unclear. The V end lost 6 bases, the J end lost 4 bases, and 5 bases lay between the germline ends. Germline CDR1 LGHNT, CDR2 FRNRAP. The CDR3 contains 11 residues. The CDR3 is CASGQADTQYF. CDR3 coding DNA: TGTGCTAGTGGCCAGGCAGATACGCAGTATTTT.